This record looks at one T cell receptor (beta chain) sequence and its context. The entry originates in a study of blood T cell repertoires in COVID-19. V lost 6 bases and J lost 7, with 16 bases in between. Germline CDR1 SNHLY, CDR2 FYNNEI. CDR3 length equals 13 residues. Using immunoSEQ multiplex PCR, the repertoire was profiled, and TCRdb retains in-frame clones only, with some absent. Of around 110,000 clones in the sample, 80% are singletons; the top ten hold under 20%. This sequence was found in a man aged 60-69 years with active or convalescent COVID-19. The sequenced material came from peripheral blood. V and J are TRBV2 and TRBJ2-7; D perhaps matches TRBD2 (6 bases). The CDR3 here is CASRRGGAGEQYF. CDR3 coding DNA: TGTGCCAGCAGACGAGGAGGGGCGGGAGAGCAGTACTTC. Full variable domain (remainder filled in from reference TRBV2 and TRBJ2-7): EPEVTQTPSHQVTQMGQEVILRCVPISNHLYFYWYRQILGQKVEFLVSFYNNEISEKSEIFDDQFSVERPDGSNFTLKIRSTKLEDSAMYFCASRRGGAGEQYFGPGTRLTVT.